This TCR beta chain was recovered during a study of identical twins. This clonotype has at least ten counts. The antigen remains undetermined. The study's findings and limits: The abundant beta clonotypes from cord blood had fewer insertions, and memory repertoires had none of this. For out-of-frame alpha sequences shared by twins, low generation probability was in excess. Diverse VJ usage suggested most zero-insertion clonotypes were not invariant T cells.

Trimming left V 0 bases short and J 1 base short, with 8 bases between. Germline V gene sequence: CDR1 MGHRA, CDR2 YSYEKL. This CDR3 is built from 15 residues. Template switching created a universal primer site, and the cDNA included unique molecular identifiers. A single record per CDR3 protein comes from TCRdb applying MiXCR to the 5' RACE reads. The table has 300,000 to 400,000 distinct CDR3 sequences, over 9% seen once. These same data were also listed under a study on yellow fever vaccine responses in identical twins.

The sample consisted of CD8+ T cells sorted from blood. This TCR was sampled from a woman aged 18-35 years in good health. The chain joins TRBV4-1 to TRBJ2-3, with no clear D. The CDR3 reads CASSQEPVGTDTQYF. Here the CDR3 DNA reads TGCGCCAGCAGCCAAGAACCAGTGGGCACAGATACGCAGTATTTT.